This T cell receptor beta chain was identified in a study of T cells in Graves' hyperthyroidism and ophthalmopathy. Study-wide background: At initial diagnosis, before any treatment had begun, peripheral blood was obtained. Overall study findings and caveats: Blood also showed most of the thyroid clonotypes that were expanded above 0.001.

In its sample, this clonotype was seen many times. What it recognizes is unknown. From RNA transcripts, TCR beta CDR3 regions were amplified. The primer set for the first-round RT-PCR of the TCR CDR3 was HTBI. TCRdb analysed the multiplex PCR reads with MiXCR anew, one entry per CDR3 protein. This table holds 490,000 or so distinct CDR3 sequences, approximately 16% found once. Germline V gives CDR1 GTSNPN, CDR2 SVGIG (reference sequence). Germline trimming cut 1 base from V and 7 bases from J; bases unmatched to any gene: 7. The CDR3 covers 13 residues. This clonotype originated in a woman between 25 and 40 years old with Graves' ophthalmopathy. The sample was blood. The chain uses TRBV30 and TRBJ2-7; TRBD2 matches at 7 bases. CDR3 region: CAWSGAGAGEQYF. The CDR3 nucleotides are TGTGCCTGGAGTGGGGCGGGAGCCGGGGAGCAGTACTTC.